These T cell receptor beta chains were read from a single sample in a study of blood T cell repertoires in COVID-19. Produced via immunoSEQ multiplex PCR; TCRdb's table is partial and in-frame only. The table shows approximately 230,000 clones, with approximately 89% occurring only once. Sequencing was done on a sample of peripheral blood. Every receptor here comes from a woman aged 30 to 39 with COVID-19, enrolled during active disease. Each CDR3 is given with its conserved first and last residue. D genes are given only for firm matches. The size field is filled for only some rows; it gives once, few, many or a size class.

clone_size | j_call | d_call | v_call | cdr3_aa | cdr3_nt
NA | TRBJ2-1 | TRBD2 | TRBV6-2/TRBV6-3 | CASSYLAGGYNEQFF | TGTGCCAGCAGTTACTTAGCGGGGGGTTACAATGAGCAGTTCTTC
once | TRBJ1-5 | TRBD1 | TRBV6-2/TRBV6-3 | CASSLDRNNQPQHF | TGTGCCAGCAGTCTGGACAGGAACAATCAGCCCCAGCATTTT
NA | TRBJ1-1 | NA | TRBV28 | CASSLTADVGGGGEAFF | TGTGCCAGCAGTTTAACCGCCGATGTGGGGGGAGGTGGGGAAGCTTTCTTT
once | TRBJ1-2 | NA | TRBV18 | CASSPPVPNYGYTF | TGTGCCAGCTCACCTCCCGTCCCTAACTATGGCTACACCTTC
NA | TRBJ1-5 | TRBD1 | TRBV28 | CASSSQGDQPQHF | TGTGCCAGCAGTTCCCAGGGGGATCAGCCCCAGCATTTT
NA | TRBJ2-1 | TRBD2 | TRBV3-1/TRBV3-2 | CASSQDRLASYNEQFF | TGTGCCAGCAGCCAAGATAGACTAGCGTCCTACAATGAGCAGTTCTTC
NA | TRBJ1-2 | TRBD1 | TRBV6-5 | CASSLQGQGLYGYTF | TGTGCCAGCAGCCTCCAGGGACAGGGGTTGTATGGCTACACCTTC
once | TRBJ2-5 | NA | TRBV19 | CASSITASWEETQYF | TGTGCCAGTAGTATAACGGCTAGCTGGGAAGAGACCCAGTACTTC
NA | TRBJ2-4 | TRBD1 | TRBV28 | CASRDRGLAKNIQYF | TGTGCCAGCAGAGACAGGGGTCTAGCCAAAAACATTCAGTACTTC
NA | TRBJ1-1 | NA | TRBV27 | CASSPGHANTEAFF | TGTGCCAGCAGCCCTGGACACGCGAACACTGAAGCTTTCTTT
NA | TRBJ1-5 | NA | TRBV7-2 | CASSPWTELANQPQHF | TGTGCCAGCAGCCCCTGGACAGAGCTAGCCAATCAGCCCCAGCATTTT
NA | TRBJ1-3 | NA | TRBV15 | CATSRDTRGGNTIYF | TGTGCCACCAGCAGAGATACGAGAGGTGGAAACACCATATATTTT
NA | TRBJ2-1 | TRBD2 | TRBV24-1 | CATSDARSGGRAEQFF | TGTGCCACCAGTGATGCAAGGAGCGGGGGGAGGGCTGAGCAGTTCTTC
NA | TRBJ2-7 | NA | TRBV7-9 | CASRSTRRYEQYF | TGTGCCAGCAGGTCTACTAGACGCTACGAGCAGTACTTC
NA | TRBJ2-1 | NA | TRBV19 | CASSISGISYNEQFF | TGTGCCAGTAGTATCTCCGGGATATCCTACAATGAGCAGTTCTTC
NA | TRBJ1-1 | TRBD1 | TRBV20-1 | CSASPTTGVANTEAFF | TGCAGTGCTAGTCCGACGACAGGGGTGGCGAACACTGAAGCTTTCTTT
once | TRBJ1-3 | NA | TRBV5-4 | CASSKKTGNSGNTIYF | TGTGCCAGCAGCAAAAAGACGGGGAACTCTGGAAACACCATATATTTT
NA | TRBJ1-1 | TRBD1 | TRBV7-8 | CASSSLFDRVAEAFF | TGTGCCAGCAGCTCCCTATTTGACAGGGTAGCTGAAGCTTTCTTT
NA | TRBJ1-2 | TRBD1 | TRBV10-1 | CASSEGDRGPTF | TGCGCCAGCAGTGAAGGAGACAGGGGGCCCACCTTC
NA | TRBJ2-5 | TRBD1 | TRBV7-2 | CASSEAYLRDRGKETQYF | TGTGCCAGCAGCGAAGCCTACCTCCGGGACAGGGGTAAAGAGACCCAGTACTTC
NA | TRBJ2-5 | TRBD2 | TRBV25-1 | CASSGGTRGEGETQYF | TGTGCCAGCAGTGGGGGGACGCGGGGGGAAGGGGAGACCCAGTACTTC
NA | TRBJ1-6 | TRBD1 | TRBV5-1 | CASSLEGQANSPLHF | TGCGCCAGCAGCTTGGAGGGACAGGCCAATTCACCCCTCCACTTT
NA | TRBJ2-7 | NA | TRBV4-1 | CASSQVMGGPYEQYF | TGCGCCAGCAGCCAAGTAATGGGGGGGCCCTACGAGCAGTACTTC
NA | TRBJ1-2 | TRBD1 | TRBV10-3 | CAISRTGDGYTF | TGTGCCATCAGTCGGACAGGGGATGGCTACACCTTC
NA | TRBJ2-1 | TRBD2 | TRBV18 | CASSPGLAGVRSSSYNEQFF | TGTGCCAGCTCACCAGGACTAGCGGGGGTCAGATCGAGCTCCTACAATGAGCAGTTCTTC
NA | TRBJ2-2 | TRBD2 | TRBV4-1 | CASSRTSGTGELFF | TGCGCCAGCAGCCGGACTAGCGGAACCGGGGAGCTGTTTTTT
few | TRBJ2-1 | TRBD1 | TRBV11-2 | CASSLNPRTGEQFF | TGTGCCAGCAGCTTAAATCCCCGGACAGGGGAGCAGTTCTTC
NA | TRBJ2-5 | TRBD2 | TRBV19 | CASSIGGSGRGWQETQYF | TGTGCCAGTAGTATAGGGGGTAGCGGGAGAGGTTGGCAAGAGACCCAGTACTTC
NA | TRBJ2-6 | NA | TRBV30 | CAWSSGSGANVLTF | TGTGCCTGGAGTTCCGGCTCTGGGGCCAACGTCCTGACTTTC
NA | TRBJ2-1 | NA | TRBV21-1 | CASSKWGTGLNEQFF | TGTGCCAGCAGCAAATGGGGGACAGGGTTAAATGAGCAGTTCTTC
many | TRBJ1-1 | NA | TRBV19 | CASSRRDFAEAFF | TGTGCCAGTAGTCGGAGGGACTTCGCTGAAGCTTTCTTT
NA | TRBJ1-1 | NA | TRBV11-3 | CASRPRRGPEAFF | TGTGCCAGCAGGCCGAGGCGGGGGCCTGAAGCTTTCTTT
once | TRBJ2-1 | TRBD2 | TRBV7-9 | CASSSGLARSYNEQFF | TGTGCCAGCAGCTCAGGACTAGCGCGGTCCTACAATGAGCAGTTCTTC
NA | TRBJ2-7 | NA | TRBV7-9 | CASSLDRAPSEQYF | TGTGCCAGCAGCTTAGACAGGGCCCCATCCGAGCAGTACTTC
NA | TRBJ1-1 | NA | TRBV4-3 | CASSQITGLNTEAFF | TGCGCCAGCAGCCAAATCACAGGTCTGAACACTGAAGCTTTCTTT
NA | TRBJ1-6 | TRBD1 | TRBV27 | CASSLMGQGTGSPLHF | TGTGCCAGCAGTTTAATGGGACAGGGAACGGGTTCACCCCTCCACTTT
few | TRBJ1-2 | TRBD1 | TRBV29-1 | CSAEGQGVNYGYTF | TGCAGCGCCGAAGGCCAGGGGGTGAACTATGGCTACACCTTC
NA | TRBJ2-3 | NA | TRBV7-9 | CASSIFGGTDTQYF | TGTGCCAGCAGCATATTTGGGGGGACAGATACGCAGTATTTT
few | TRBJ2-2 | NA | TRBV3-1/TRBV3-2 | CASSQSRTENTGELFF | TGTGCCAGCAGCCAATCTAGGACAGAGAACACCGGGGAGCTGTTTTTT
NA | TRBJ2-7 | TRBD1 | TRBV28 | CASSFRQGVGYEQYF | TGTGCCAGCAGTTTCCGACAGGGGGTGGGCTACGAGCAGTACTTC
few | TRBJ2-5 | NA | TRBV24-1 | CATGGLRQETQYF | TGTGCCACCGGAGGGCTACGACAAGAGACCCAGTACTTC
once | TRBJ1-2 | NA | TRBV30 | CAWSTTAHSRGYTF | TGTGCCTGGAGTACCACAGCTCATAGTCGTGGCTACACCTTC
NA | TRBJ1-3 | NA | TRBV5-4 | CASSLGGRAPPGNTIYF | TGTGCCAGCAGCTTGGGGGGCAGGGCCCCTCCTGGAAACACCATATATTTT
NA | TRBJ1-3 | NA | TRBV28 | CASSFAPGRAGNTIYF | TGTGCCAGCAGTTTTGCGCCCGGGAGGGCCGGAAACACCATATATTTT
NA | TRBJ1-2 | NA | TRBV11-2 | CASSSPTGYGYTF | TGTGCCAGCAGCTCACCCACCGGGTATGGCTACACCTTC
NA | TRBJ2-3 | TRBD1 | TRBV4-3 | CASSQGPGQATQYF | TGCGCCAGCAGCCAAGGCCCCGGACAGGCTACGCAGTATTTT
NA | TRBJ1-2 | TRBD1 | TRBV28 | CASGIGTGYGYTF | TGTGCCAGCGGAATCGGGACAGGCTATGGCTACACCTTC
NA | TRBJ2-7 | TRBD1 | TRBV7-9 | CASSLGTGARYEQYF | TGTGCCAGCAGCTTAGGGACAGGGGCGAGATACGAGCAGTACTTC
NA | TRBJ2-2 | TRBD1 | TRBV18 | CASSPPDRGNTGELFF | TGTGCCAGCTCACCACCGGACAGGGGTAACACCGGGGAGCTGTTTTTT
NA | TRBJ2-3 | TRBD2 | TRBV4-1 | CASSQPGGTQYF | TGCGCCAGCAGCCAACCGGGGGGTACGCAGTATTTT
NA | TRBJ2-1 | TRBD2 | TRBV18 | CASSPPGGSRNEQFF | TGTGCCAGCTCACCACCGGGCGGGAGTAGGAATGAGCAGTTCTTC
NA | TRBJ1-3 | TRBD1 | TRBV30 | CALRTGAGNTIYF | TGTGCCCTTCGGACAGGGGCTGGAAACACCATATATTTT
NA | TRBJ2-5 | NA | TRBV19 | CATGEGVGETQYF | TGTGCCACCGGGGAGGGGGTAGGAGAGACCCAGTACTTC
once | TRBJ2-2 | NA | TRBV5-1 | CASSSREMNTGELFF | TGCGCCAGCAGTTCAAGGGAGATGAACACCGGGGAGCTGTTTTTT
NA | TRBJ2-1 | TRBD1 | TRBV7-9 | CASSHEGQGAYEQFF | TGTGCCAGCAGCCACGAAGGACAGGGGGCATATGAGCAGTTCTTC
NA | TRBJ2-1 | NA | TRBV4-3 | CASSQGRGRNNEQFF | TGCGCCAGCAGCCAAGGCAGGGGACGGAACAATGAGCAGTTCTTC
NA | TRBJ2-3 | TRBD2 | TRBV2 | CASSELAGVDTQYF | TGTGCCAGCAGTGAACTAGCGGGAGTCGATACGCAGTATTTT
NA | TRBJ1-1 | NA | TRBV2 | CASSYFAEAFF | TGTGCCAGCAGTTATTTTGCTGAAGCTTTCTTT
NA | TRBJ2-2 | NA | TRBV6-2/TRBV6-3 | CASSYSSTRELFF | TGTGCCAGCAGTTACTCGTCGACTCGGGAGCTGTTTTTT